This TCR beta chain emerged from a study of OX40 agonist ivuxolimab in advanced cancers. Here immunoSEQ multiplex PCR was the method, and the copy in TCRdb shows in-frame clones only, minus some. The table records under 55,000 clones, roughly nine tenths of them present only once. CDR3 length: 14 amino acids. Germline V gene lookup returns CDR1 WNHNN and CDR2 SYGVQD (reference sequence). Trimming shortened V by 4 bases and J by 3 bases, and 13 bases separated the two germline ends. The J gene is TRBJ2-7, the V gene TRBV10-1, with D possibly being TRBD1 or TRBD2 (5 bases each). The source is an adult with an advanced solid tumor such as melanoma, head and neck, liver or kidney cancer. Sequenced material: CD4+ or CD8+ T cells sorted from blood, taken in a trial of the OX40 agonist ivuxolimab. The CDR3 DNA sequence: TGCGCCAGCAGTGCGGGGCAATCGGGCTACGAGCAGTACTTC. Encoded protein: CASSAGQSGYEQYF.